This entry features one TCR beta chain sequence. Its antigen remains unidentified. Only in-frame clones appear in the TCRdb table, and some are missing; sequencing was by immunoSEQ multiplex PCR. The sample contains fewer than 800,000 clones, approximately 90% of which appear only once. This sample was included in a study of shared clonotypes between healthy human individuals. Notes on the study in general: Several donors had about 5.1% of their naive CD4 clonotypes in common.

CD45RO-negative, CCR7-positively selected cells formed the naive CD8 fraction, excluding terminally differentiated effector memory CD45RA+ cells. This CDR3 is built from 14 residues. Germline loops: CDR1 MNHEY, CDR2 SMNVEV (reference sequence). Trimming at V came to 5 bases and at J to 3 bases, leaving 7 bases not matched to a gene. The sequence came from a man aged 25 to 40 in good health. V gene TRBV27 combines with J gene TRBJ2-7; 7 bases are shared with TRBD1. The sample taken for sequencing was naive CD8+ T cells sorted from blood. The CDR3 DNA reads as TGTGCCAGCAGTATGACAGGGTTCAACTACGAGCAGTACTTC. Its protein is CASSMTGFNYEQYF.